A selection of T cell receptor beta chains follows, all from one sample in a study of blood T cell repertoires in COVID-19. Sequencing was performed with immunoSEQ multiplex PCR; in TCRdb, only in-frame clones are kept and a portion is missing. The sample includes about 230,000 clones, 70% to 90% of them seen just once. What was sequenced was PBMCs or T cells enriched from blood (not recorded which). The receptors derive from a man aged 30-40 years who had recovered from COVID-19. CDR3s leave out the opening cysteine and the closing phenylalanine or tryptophan. Each record gives: D gene, J gene, V gene, CDR3 protein. A D gene is named only where the DNA matches it firmly.

d_call: TRBD1; j_call: TRBJ2-3; v_call: TRBV9; cdr3_aa: ASTGGRDTQY
d_call: NA; j_call: TRBJ2-3; v_call: TRBV14; cdr3_aa: ASSPGGRWTDTQY
d_call: TRBD2; j_call: TRBJ2-7; v_call: TRBV25-1; cdr3_aa: ASRPAGTSGGAGEQY
d_call: TRBD1; j_call: TRBJ2-2; v_call: TRBV5-1; cdr3_aa: ASSSQGSTGELF
d_call: TRBD2; j_call: TRBJ2-1; v_call: TRBV11-3; cdr3_aa: ASSLAGGGYNEQF
d_call: NA; j_call: TRBJ1-5; v_call: TRBV4-2; cdr3_aa: ASSPRVNSNQPQH
d_call: TRBD1; j_call: TRBJ2-5; v_call: TRBV23-1; cdr3_aa: ARLVTGVVETQY
d_call: NA; j_call: TRBJ1-1; v_call: TRBV28; cdr3_aa: ASSPSLVNTEAF
d_call: NA; j_call: TRBJ1-2; v_call: TRBV19; cdr3_aa: AIRTAPYGYT
d_call: NA; j_call: TRBJ2-3; v_call: TRBV6-5; cdr3_aa: ASSYPRGDTQY
d_call: TRBD1; j_call: TRBJ2-1; v_call: TRBV23-1; cdr3_aa: ASSLFRGIVSYNEQF
d_call: NA; j_call: TRBJ1-2; v_call: TRBV7-2; cdr3_aa: ASSSINYGYT
d_call: NA; j_call: TRBJ2-6; v_call: TRBV10-1; cdr3_aa: ASSPGQLSGANVLT
d_call: TRBD1; j_call: TRBJ2-4; v_call: TRBV7-9; cdr3_aa: ASSLGQGIGKNIQY
d_call: NA; j_call: TRBJ2-6; v_call: TRBV5-1; cdr3_aa: ASSLVGLFSGANVLT
d_call: NA; j_call: TRBJ1-4; v_call: TRBV4-3; cdr3_aa: ASSQDLVGGANEKLF
d_call: NA; j_call: TRBJ1-4; v_call: TRBV30; cdr3_aa: AWRDKQGLNEKLF
d_call: TRBD1; j_call: TRBJ1-5; v_call: TRBV19; cdr3_aa: ASSMISGGQQPQH
d_call: NA; j_call: TRBJ2-7; v_call: TRBV5-6; cdr3_aa: ASSLSRAYEQY
d_call: TRBD1; j_call: TRBJ1-2; v_call: TRBV7-9; cdr3_aa: ASSPGQQNGYT
d_call: NA; j_call: TRBJ2-5; v_call: TRBV13; cdr3_aa: ASSLTSWRGEETQY
d_call: NA; j_call: TRBJ1-1; v_call: TRBV7-2; cdr3_aa: ASSLARGTPRAEAF
d_call: TRBD2; j_call: TRBJ2-7; v_call: TRBV7-4; cdr3_aa: ASSPRLAGRISPYEQY
d_call: NA; j_call: TRBJ1-5; v_call: TRBV6-1; cdr3_aa: ASSDTQDQPQH
d_call: TRBD1; j_call: TRBJ2-1; v_call: TRBV6-5; cdr3_aa: ASSWDSNNEQF
d_call: NA; j_call: TRBJ2-7; v_call: TRBV7-2; cdr3_aa: ASSLATGREQY
d_call: TRBD1; j_call: TRBJ1-2; v_call: TRBV6-6; cdr3_aa: ASSLKPGTGGAGGYT
d_call: TRBD2; j_call: TRBJ2-1; v_call: TRBV5-1; cdr3_aa: ASSLGLAASYNEQF
d_call: NA; j_call: TRBJ1-5; v_call: TRBV19; cdr3_aa: ASSPGGASDQPQH
d_call: TRBD1; j_call: TRBJ1-2; v_call: TRBV30; cdr3_aa: AWSVTGAWRDRGYGYT
d_call: NA; j_call: TRBJ2-1; v_call: TRBV7-9; cdr3_aa: ASSRTAGDNEQF
d_call: NA; j_call: TRBJ2-7; v_call: TRBV27; cdr3_aa: ASSLVGAYEQY
d_call: NA; j_call: TRBJ1-6; v_call: TRBV7-8; cdr3_aa: ASSLGPGSPLH
d_call: NA; j_call: TRBJ2-5; v_call: TRBV23-1; cdr3_aa: ASPKNGGQETQY
d_call: NA; j_call: TRBJ2-2; v_call: TRBV27; cdr3_aa: ASSLLGGGTSGELF
d_call: TRBD1; j_call: TRBJ1-2; v_call: TRBV9; cdr3_aa: ASSPGTGGNYGYT
d_call: TRBD1; j_call: TRBJ1-3; v_call: TRBV4-1; cdr3_aa: ASSQTGGSGNTIY
d_call: TRBD2; j_call: TRBJ2-7; v_call: TRBV7-3; cdr3_aa: ASSLRPGGGSYEQY
d_call: NA; j_call: TRBJ2-5; v_call: TRBV3-1/TRBV3-2; cdr3_aa: ASSQGANGGMREGY
d_call: NA; j_call: TRBJ2-3; v_call: TRBV6-5; cdr3_aa: ASRVRVEADTQY
d_call: NA; j_call: TRBJ1-2; v_call: TRBV4-1; cdr3_aa: ASSQGTGANYGYT